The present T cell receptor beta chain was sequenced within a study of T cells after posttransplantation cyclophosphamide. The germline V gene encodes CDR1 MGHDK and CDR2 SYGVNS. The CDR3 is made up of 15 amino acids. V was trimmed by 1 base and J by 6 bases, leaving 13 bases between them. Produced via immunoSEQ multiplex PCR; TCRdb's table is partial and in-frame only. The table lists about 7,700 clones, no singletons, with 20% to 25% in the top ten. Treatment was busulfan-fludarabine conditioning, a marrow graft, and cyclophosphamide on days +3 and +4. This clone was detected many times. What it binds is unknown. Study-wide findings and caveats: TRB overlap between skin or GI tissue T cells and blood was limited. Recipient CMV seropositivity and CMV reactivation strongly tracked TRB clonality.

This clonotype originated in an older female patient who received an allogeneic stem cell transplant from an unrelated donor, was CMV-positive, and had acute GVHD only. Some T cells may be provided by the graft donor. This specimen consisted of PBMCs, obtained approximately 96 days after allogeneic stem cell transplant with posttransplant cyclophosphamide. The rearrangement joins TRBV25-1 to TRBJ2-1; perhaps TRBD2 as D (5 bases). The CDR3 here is CASSESLASGNEQFF. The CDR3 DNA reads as TGTGCCAGCAGTGAATCCCTAGCTTCGGGCAATGAGCAGTTCTTC. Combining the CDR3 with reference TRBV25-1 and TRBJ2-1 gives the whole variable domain EADIYQTPRYLVIGTGKKITLECSQTMGHDKMYWYQQDPGMELHLIHYSYGVNSTEKGDLSSESTVSRIRTEHFPLTLESARPSHTSQYLCASSESLASGNEQFFGPGTRLTVL.